The 29 T cell receptor beta chains presented below share a single source sample, sequenced in a study of Ad26.COV2.S vaccination and SARS-CoV-2 variants (dated by TCRdb to the early 2020s). The sample's time point label, decoded: individuals recovered from natural SARS-CoV-2 infection. Libraries were built with the immunoSEQ multiplex PCR assay. TCRdb's version of the immuneACCESS table is confined to in-frame rearrangements and falls short of the full clone set. An unresolved V gene accounts for under half of the shortfall where checked; the remainder is of unknown origin. This sample holds around 140,000 clones; 86% were observed only once. The ten top clones hold 5% of the sample. The sequences come from peripheral blood, collected after recovery from COVID-19. The receptors here all came from a human donor who had recovered from COVID-19.

The chain employs TRBV14 and TRBJ2-6; D is unresolved. Trimming removed 2 bases at V and 2 bases at J, with 13 bases between. The CDR3 runs to 17 residues. Germline V CDR1 and CDR2: SGHDN, FVKESK. The CDR3 region has the DNA TGTGCCAGCAGCCAAAGGGTAGAGGCCCCTGGGGCCAACGTCCTGACTTTC. It yields the protein CASSQRVEAPGANVLTF.

The chain is built from TRBV10-2 and TRBJ2-3; D is unresolved. The V end was cut by 5 bases, the J end by 2 bases, with 5 bases between. Germline-derived CDR1 and CDR2 are WSHSY and SAAADI. CDR3 length equals 12 residues. The CDR3 sequence is CASSLLTDTQYF. The CDR3 nucleotides read TGCGCCAGCAGTCTACTCACAGATACGCAGTATTTT.

This clone appeared a few times. This chain joins TRBV28 and TRBJ1-5, with D unresolved. Germline assignment: CDR1 MDHEN and CDR2 SYDVKM. Trimming pared 3 bases from V and 2 bases from J, leaving 11 bases between. This CDR3 has 15 amino acids. The CDR3 DNA reads TGTGCCAGCAGTTTGTCCTACCGGGGCAATCAGCCCCAGCATTTT. This translates into CASSLSYRGNQPQHF.

The gene calls are TRBV27 and TRBJ1-2; D possibly corresponds to TRBD1 (5 bases). This CDR3 is 15 amino acids long. V lost 2 bases and J lost 3, with 13 bases in between. Germline CDR1 is MNHEY and CDR2 is SMNVEV (reference sequence). The CDR3 nucleotides are TGTGCCAGCAGTTTACACGCAGGGAGATACTATGGCTACACCTTC. It codes for CASSLHAGRYYGYTF.

The chain recombines TRBV9 with TRBJ2-6, with D maybe TRBD2 (5 bases). The CDR3 loop spans 15 amino acids. Trimming pared 2 bases from V and 2 bases from J, leaving 8 bases between. Per the germline V gene, CDR1 is SGDLS and CDR2 is YYNGEE. CDR3 residues: CASSVEEAGANVLTF. CDR3 DNA: TGTGCCAGCAGCGTGGAGGAAGCTGGGGCCAACGTCCTGACTTTC.

Concerning this clone: Different DNA sequences within this sample yield the same CDR3. V usage is TRBV5-4 and J usage is TRBJ2-7; possible D gene TRBD1, 6 bases. V was cut by 3 bases and J by 0 bases, with 13 bases left in between. The CDR3 totals 15 residues. CDR1 and CDR2 (germline): SGHNT, YYREEE (reference sequence). In DNA form, the CDR3 reads TGTGCCAGCAGCTCTACAGGGTCGAGCTCCTACGAGCAGTACTTC. This encodes CASSSTGSSSYEQYF.

Only one count was recorded for this clone. The rearrangement uses TRBV6-2 or TRBV6-3 and TRBJ2-7; D remains unclear. The CDR3 totals 13 residues. Trimming shortened V by 0 bases and J by 1 base, and 4 bases separated the two germline ends. Germline V gives CDR1 MNHEY, CDR2 SVGEGT. In nucleotides, the CDR3 is TGTGCCAGCAGTTACTCCAGATCCTACGAGCAGTACTTC. The encoded protein is CASSYSRSYEQYF.

The chain employs TRBV6-5 and TRBJ2-7; 9 bases match TRBD1. V shed 6 bases, J shed 3 bases, and the junction held 6 bases outside the gene matches. This CDR3 has 14 amino acids. The germline V gene encodes CDR1 MNHEY and CDR2 SVGAGI. This CDR3 reads CASSLGQGDYEQYF. For the CDR3, the DNA is TGTGCCAGCAGCCTGGGACAGGGTGACTACGAGCAGTACTTC.

The rearrangement links TRBV20-1 to TRBJ1-2; D gene uncertain. Looked up from germline, CDR1 is DFQATT and CDR2 is SNEGSKA (reference sequence). V shed 6 bases and J shed 8 bases, with 22 bases lying between them. This CDR3 has 14 amino acids. The CDR3 is CSASPVRVERGYTF. In nucleotides, the CDR3 is TGCAGTGCGAGTCCAGTTAGGGTGGAAAGGGGCTACACCTTC.

This chain uses TRBV27 with TRBJ1-1, with a possible D match to TRBD1 (5 bases). The length of the CDR3 is 13 residues. V lost 6 bases and J 5 bases, leaving 13 bases between the germline ends. Germline V lookup: CDR1 MNHEY, CDR2 SMNVEV (reference sequence). CDR3 nucleotide sequence: TGTGCCAGCAGACTACTCGGGGGGACTGAAGCTTTCTTT. It yields the protein CASRLLGGTEAFF.

V and J are TRBV14 and TRBJ1-1; D might be TRBD1 (5 bases). Germline V gene sequence: CDR1 SGHDN, CDR2 FVKESK. Trimming stripped 4 bases from V and 5 bases from J, with 11 bases between. The CDR3 consists of 13 residues. In DNA, the CDR3 is TGTGCCAGCAGCCTCCAGGGCAAGACTGAAGCTTTCTTT. It yields the protein CASSLQGKTEAFF.

The DNA for the CDR3 is TGTGCCAGCCGGGGAGTAGGGAACTACAATGAGCAGTTCTTC. Protein sequence: CASRGVGNYNEQFF. The J gene is TRBJ2-1, the V gene TRBV3-1 (or the pseudogene TRBV3-2), with a weak D call TRBD2 (5 bases). Trimming cost V 8 bases and J 3 bases, with 14 bases left between them. Per the germline V gene, CDR1 is LGHDT and CDR2 is YNNKEL (reference sequence). This CDR3 has 14 amino acids.

The V call is TRBV5-4, the J call TRBJ2-7; D is unresolved. The V end lost 1 base, the J end lost 2 bases, and 10 bases lay between the germline ends. The V gene's germline CDR1 is SGHNT and CDR2 YYREEE (reference sequence). This CDR3 spans 14 amino acids. CDR3 in DNA: TGTGCCAGCAGCTTGATAGGCAGTACCTACGAGCAGTACTTC. This encodes CASSLIGSTYEQYF.

V and J are TRBV2 and TRBJ1-5; no clear D gene. Trimming shortened V by 5 bases and J by 0 bases, and 2 bases separated the two germline ends. Germline V gene lookup returns CDR1 SNHLY and CDR2 FYNNEI. The CDR3 has 12 residues. The DNA for the CDR3 is TGTGCCAGCAGTACTAGCAATCAGCCCCAGCATTTT. This translates into CASSTSNQPQHF.

A single count supports this clone. This sequence joins TRBV7-9 and TRBJ1-2, with D unresolved. The CDR3 is 13 residues long. The germline V gene encodes CDR1 SEHNR and CDR2 FQNEAQ (reference sequence). The V end was cut by 6 bases, the J end by 4 bases, with 12 bases between. CDR3 nucleotide sequence: TGTGCCAGCAGACGACCGTCTGGCTATGGCTACACCTTC. This codes for CASRRPSGYGYTF.

J is TRBJ1-3 and V is TRBV11-2; D uncertain. The length of the CDR3 is 13 residues. Looked up from germline, CDR1 is SGHAT and CDR2 is FQNNGV. V was pared by 2 bases and J by 4 bases, with 6 bases between. CDR3 bases: TGTGCCAGCAGCTTAACAGACGGAAACACCATATATTTT. It codes for CASSLTDGNTIYF.

The V call is TRBV3-1 (or the pseudogene TRBV3-2), the J call TRBJ1-1; D unclear. CDR1 LGHDT and CDR2 YNNKEL come from the germline V gene (reference sequence). The CDR3 spans 13 residues. V gave up 4 bases and J gave up 1 base, with 7 bases separating them. Here the CDR3 DNA reads TGTGCCAGCAGCCCTCCTGGGAACACTGAAGCTTTCTTT. Amino acid sequence: CASSPPGNTEAFF.

This chain links TRBV28 with TRBJ1-5; D unresolved. This CDR3 is 11 amino acids long. CDR1 and CDR2 (germline): MDHEN, SYDVKM. V dropped 10 bases and J dropped 3 bases, with 7 bases sitting between them. The DNA of the CDR3 is TGTGCCACGGGGATCAATCAGCCCCAGCATTTT. This encodes CATGINQPQHF. The whole variable domain, remainder taken from reference TRBV28 and TRBJ1-5, is DVKVTQSSRYLVKRTGEKVFLECVQDMDHENMFWYRQDPGLGLRLIYFSYDVKMKEKGDIPEGYSVSREKKERFSLILESASTNQTSMYLCATGINQPQHFGDGTRLSIL.

The rearrangement links TRBV28 to TRBJ1-2; D uncertain. The length of the CDR3 is 10 residues. V shed 6 bases and J shed 3 bases, with 2 bases lying between them. Germline CDR1 MDHEN, CDR2 SYDVKM. CDR3: CASRDYGYTF. The CDR3 DNA reads TGTGCCAGCAGGGACTATGGCTACACCTTC.

This chain joins TRBV3-1 (or the pseudogene TRBV3-2) and TRBJ2-5; no reliable D call. The CDR3 covers 16 residues. Per germline, CDR1 LGHDT and CDR2 YNNKEL (reference sequence). Trimming removed 0 bases at V and 1 base at J, with 12 bases between. The CDR3 loop reads CASSQDPLSPQETQYF. The CDR3 bases are TGTGCCAGCAGCCAAGACCCTCTAAGCCCCCAAGAGACCCAGTACTTC.

In DNA, the CDR3 is TGTGCCAGCAGCGCCGGGACTAGCTTAGAGACCCAGTACTTC. This encodes CASSAGTSLETQYF. The chain employs TRBV9 and TRBJ2-5, with TRBD2 matching over 9 bases. In germline, CDR1 is SGDLS, CDR2 YYNGEE. The CDR3 spans 14 residues. The V segment lost 3 bases and the J segment 4 bases; nucleotides outside the gene matches: 4.

The chain employs TRBV30 and TRBJ1-2, with 7 nucleotides matching TRBD1. CDR1 is GTSNPN, CDR2 SVGIG, per germline (reference sequence). The CDR3 is 13 amino acids. J lost 2 bases, V lost 4 bases, and 4 bases had no gene match. The chain's CDR3 is CAWTPTGNYGYTF. Written as DNA, the CDR3 is TGTGCCTGGACCCCGACAGGGAACTATGGCTACACCTTC. Variable domain in full (rest from reference TRBV30 and TRBJ1-2): SQTIHQWPATLVQPVGSPLSLECTVEGTSNPNLYWYRQAAGRGLQLLFYSVGIGQISSEVPQNLSASRPQDRQFILSSKKLLLSDSGFYLCAWTPTGNYGYTFGSGTRLTVV.

This chain links TRBV7-2 with TRBJ1-6; maybe TRBD1 (5 bases). CDR3 length: 13 amino acids. Germline V CDR1 and CDR2: SGHTA, FQGNSA. V shed 5 bases and J shed 10 bases, with 12 bases lying between them. CDR3 protein: CASSPQRDSPLHF. CDR3 coding DNA: TGTGCCAGCAGCCCCCAGAGGGACTCACCCCTCCACTTT.

This clone counts as medium-sized. CDR3 amino acids: CASSVGGPTDYGYTF. CDR3 sequence (DNA): TGTGCCAGCAGCGTAGGGGGGCCGACGGACTATGGCTACACCTTC. V is TRBV9 and J is TRBJ1-2, with a possible D match to TRBD1 (6 bases). V lost 0 bases to trimming and J lost 3 bases, with 12 bases between them. Germline V gives CDR1 SGDLS, CDR2 YYNGEE. This CDR3 is 15 amino acids long.

The chain recombines TRBV18 with TRBJ2-7; no clear D gene. This CDR3 has 13 residues. Per germline, CDR1 KGHSH and CDR2 LQKENI. The germline V and J ends were trimmed by 3 bases and 2 bases, with 8 bases remaining between them. CDR3 nucleotide sequence: TGTGCCAGCTCACCCCGGACGGCCTACGAGCAGTACTTC. Translating it yields CASSPRTAYEQYF.

This clone turned up a few times. This sample also contains other DNA sequences that code for the same CDR3. This chain connects TRBV7-2 to TRBJ2-1; D uncertain. The CDR3 contains 13 residues. The V end was cut by 2 bases, the J end by 5 bases, with 7 bases between. Germline V lookup: CDR1 SGHTA, CDR2 FQGNSA. CDR3 nucleotides: TGTGCCAGCAGCTTATCACAGAACAATGAGCAGTTCTTC. Translated, it gives CASSLSQNNEQFF. Filled out from reference TRBV7-2 and TRBJ2-1, the complete variable domain reads GAGVSQSPSNKVTEKGKDVELRCDPISGHTALYWYRQSLGQGLEFLIYFQGNSAPDKSGLPSDRFSAERTGGSVSTLTIQRTQQEDSAVYLCASSLSQNNEQFFGPGTRLTVL.

This chain connects TRBV5-1 to TRBJ2-3; D gene unclear. Trimming removed 2 bases at V and 8 bases at J, with 6 bases between. CDR1 SGHRS and CDR2 YFSETQ come from the germline V gene. The length of the CDR3 is 11 residues. The CDR3 nucleotides read TGCGCCAGCAGCTTCCTGGGTACGCAGTATTTT. Translation gives CASSFLGTQYF.

Here the CDR3 DNA reads TGTGCCAGCAGCCTCGACCCCGAGTACGCTTTCTTT. Translation: CASSLDPEYAFF. The gene calls are TRBV13 and TRBJ1-1; no definite D call. With 5 bases removed from V and 11 bases from J, the gap between germline ends came to 15 bases. There are 12 residues in the CDR3. Looked up from germline, CDR1 is PRHDT and CDR2 is FYEKMQ (reference sequence).

This clone came up once. The chain joins TRBV18 to TRBJ1-4, with a possible D match to TRBD1 (5 bases). The germline V gene has CDR1 KGHSH and CDR2 LQKENI. V was shortened by 3 bases and J by 2 bases, with 16 bases between the two germline ends. This CDR3 has 17 residues. The CDR3 here is CASSPTRDPKTNEKLFF. CDR3 in DNA: TGTGCCAGCTCACCGACCCGGGACCCTAAGACTAATGAAAAACTGTTTTTT.